The next 11 T cell receptor beta chains were all read from a single sample in a study of cytomegalovirus exposure and HLA in healthy donors. The PCR contained 60 Vbeta and 13 Jbeta primers. The data were produced by immunoSEQ multiplex PCR, yet TCRdb's version contains in-frame clones alone and is incomplete. The sample lists approximately 100,000 clones, less than 75% occurring once. The sample was PBMCs. These receptors came from a man in his forties or fifties in good health and CMV-seropositive.

This clone was observed a single time. V usage is TRBV4-3 and J usage is TRBJ1-4; D may be TRBD1 (5 bases). Trimming took off 4 bases at V and 8 bases at J, with 17 bases between the two ends. CDR3 length: 15 residues. Germline V gene data show CDR1 as LGHNA and CDR2 as YSLEER. The CDR3 DNA reads as TGCGCCAGCAGCCCGTTAAGGGGCGGGGGGGAAAAACTGTTTTTT. This encodes CASSPLRGGGEKLFF.

The J gene is TRBJ2-7, the V gene TRBV11-2; tentative D call: TRBD1 (6 bases). The germline V gene encodes CDR1 SGHAT and CDR2 FQNNGV. Trimming took 5 bases from V and 7 from J, leaving 18 bases between them. This CDR3 comprises 14 residues. CDR3 in DNA: TGTGCCAGCAGCCCTTGGACAGCTCAAACGGAGCAGTACGTC. Translated, it gives CASSPWTAQTEQYV.

A few counts support this clone. The gene calls are TRBV4-1 and TRBJ2-7, with TRBD1 matching over 7 bases. The CDR3 totals 15 residues. V lost 1 base and J lost 7; bases outside the gene matches: 10. Germline lookup yields CDR1 MGHRA and CDR2 YSYEKL. The DNA for the CDR3 is TGCGCCAGCAGCCAAGGTAAAGGGGGCGCGTGGGAGCAGTACTTC. Its protein product is CASSQGKGGAWEQYF.

V gene TRBV6-6 combines with J gene TRBJ1-3; D remains unclear. Looked up from germline, CDR1 is MNHNY and CDR2 is SVGAGI (reference sequence). Trimming cost V 2 bases and J 0 bases, with 8 bases left between them. The CDR3 has 15 amino acids. The CDR3 DNA sequence: TGTGCCAGCAGTTACGGGCTGATCTCTGGAAACACCATATATTTT. Translation: CASSYGLISGNTIYF.

V gene TRBV6-5 combines with J gene TRBJ1-6; TRBD1 aligns across 9 bases. Germline V gives CDR1 MNHEY, CDR2 SVGAGI. The CDR3 runs to 14 residues. Trimming took 6 bases from V and 10 from J; bases not matched to a gene: 7. CDR3 protein: CASRGTGLGSPLHF. CDR3 in DNA: TGTGCCAGCAGGGGGACAGGGCTGGGATCACCCCTCCACTTT.

The rearrangement links TRBV5-1 to TRBJ1-4; 8 nucleotides line up with TRBD1. Germline CDR1 and CDR2: SGHRS and YFSETQ. The CDR3 extends over 15 amino acids. V dropped 4 bases and J dropped 7; count of bases not matched to a gene: 9. This CDR3 is CASSATGDISEKLFF. In DNA, the CDR3 is TGCGCCAGCAGCGCGACAGGGGATATTAGTGAAAAACTGTTTTTT.

The gene calls are TRBV7-8 and TRBJ2-1, with D tentatively TRBD1 (5 bases). Trimming took off 4 bases at V and 4 bases at J, with 11 bases between the two ends. Germline assignment: CDR1 SGHVS and CDR2 FQNEAQ. The CDR3 is 14 amino acids. DNA for the CDR3: TGTGCCAGCAGCTCCGAGACAGTTTACAATGAGCAGTTCTTC. Translated, it gives CASSSETVYNEQFF. The full variable domain, completed using reference TRBV7-8 and TRBJ2-1, is GAGVSQSPRYKVAKRGQDVALRCDPISGHVSLFWYQQALGQGPEFLTYFQNEAQLDKSGLPSDRFFAERPEGSVSTLKIQRTQQEDSAVYLCASSSETVYNEQFFGPGTRLTVL.

The CDR3 DNA is TGTGCCAGCAGTGACGGGGCGGGAGGGCCCCCAGATACGCAGTATTTT. Protein product: CASSDGAGGPPDTQYF. The chain links TRBV6-4 to TRBJ2-3; 9 nucleotides match TRBD2. The germline V gene encodes CDR1 MRHNA and CDR2 SNTAGT. Trimming removed 2 bases from V and 4 bases from J; junction bases left unmatched: 7. This CDR3 is 16 amino acids long.

This clone was found once. The V call is TRBV7-9, the J call TRBJ2-5; TRBD1 is a possible D gene (6 bases). The V gene lost 2 bases and the J gene lost 3 bases, with 10 bases spanning the gap. Germline V CDR1 and CDR2: SEHNR, FQNEAQ (reference sequence). The CDR3 spans 14 residues. The CDR3 DNA sequence: TGTGCCAGCAGCTTATCACAGGGAAAAGAGACCCAGTACTTC. Its protein is CASSLSQGKETQYF.

This clone was counted only a few times. The chain uses TRBV6-5 and TRBJ1-1; D is unclear. Germline loops: CDR1 MNHEY, CDR2 SVGAGI. The germline V and J ends were trimmed by 5 bases and 3 bases, with 13 bases remaining between them. The CDR3 contains 14 residues. CDR3 in amino acids: CASSPLFGYTEAFF. In DNA, the CDR3 is TGTGCCAGCAGTCCCCTTTTCGGGTACACTGAAGCTTTCTTT.

This clone is medium-sized (0.01 to 0.1%) in the sample. The chain couples TRBV6-6 to TRBJ2-3; 13 bases agree with TRBD2. Trimming took 6 bases from V and 4 from J; bases not matched to a gene: 7. Germline-derived CDR1 and CDR2 are MNHNY and SVGAGI (reference sequence). The CDR3 spans 16 residues. DNA for the CDR3: TGTGCCAGCAGCCAGGGACTAGCGGGAACTTCAGATACGCAGTATTTT. Translated: CASSQGLAGTSDTQYF.